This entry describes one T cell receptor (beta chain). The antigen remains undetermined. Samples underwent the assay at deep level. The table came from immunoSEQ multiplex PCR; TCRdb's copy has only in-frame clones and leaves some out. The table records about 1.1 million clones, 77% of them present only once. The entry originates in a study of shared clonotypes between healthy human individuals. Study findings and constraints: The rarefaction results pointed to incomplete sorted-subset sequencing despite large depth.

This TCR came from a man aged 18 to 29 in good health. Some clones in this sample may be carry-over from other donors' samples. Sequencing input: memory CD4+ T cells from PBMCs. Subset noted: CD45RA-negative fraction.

The CDR3 spells CASSTRLAGGRNEQFF. The CDR3 bases are TGTGCCAGTAGTACCCGACTAGCGGGAGGACGGAATGAGCAGTTCTTC. This rearrangement joins TRBV19 to TRBJ2-1; TRBD2 aligns across 13 bases. CDR1 LNHDA and CDR2 SQIVND come from the germline V gene (reference sequence). The CDR3 is 16 amino acids. V was pared by 4 bases and J by 7 bases, with 7 bases of the junction left unmatched.